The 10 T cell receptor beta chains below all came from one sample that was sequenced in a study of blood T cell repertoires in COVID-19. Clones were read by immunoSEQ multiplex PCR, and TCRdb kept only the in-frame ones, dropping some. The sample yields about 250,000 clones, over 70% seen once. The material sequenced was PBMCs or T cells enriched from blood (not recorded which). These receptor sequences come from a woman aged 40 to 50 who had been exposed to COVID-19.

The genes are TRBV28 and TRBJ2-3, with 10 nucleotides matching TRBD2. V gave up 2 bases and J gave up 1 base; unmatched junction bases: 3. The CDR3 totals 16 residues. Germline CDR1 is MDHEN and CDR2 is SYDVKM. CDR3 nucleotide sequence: TGTGCCAGCAGTTTACCCCTAGCGGGAGGCACAGATACGCAGTATTTT. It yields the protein CASSLPLAGGTDTQYF. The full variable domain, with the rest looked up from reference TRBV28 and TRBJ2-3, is DVKVTQSSRYLVKRTGEKVFLECVQDMDHENMFWYRQDPGLGLRLIYFSYDVKMKEKGDIPEGYSVSREKKERFSLILESASTNQTSMYLCASSLPLAGGTDTQYFGPGTRLTVL.

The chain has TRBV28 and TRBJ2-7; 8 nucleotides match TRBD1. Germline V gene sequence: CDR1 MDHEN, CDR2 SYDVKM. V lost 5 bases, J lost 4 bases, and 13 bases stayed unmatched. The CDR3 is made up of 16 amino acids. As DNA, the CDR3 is TGTGCCAGCAGTGGACAGGGCCCCAAAGGCTTGTACGAGCAGTACTTC. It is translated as CASSGQGPKGLYEQYF. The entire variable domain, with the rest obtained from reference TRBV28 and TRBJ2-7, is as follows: DVKVTQSSRYLVKRTGEKVFLECVQDMDHENMFWYRQDPGLGLRLIYFSYDVKMKEKGDIPEGYSVSREKKERFSLILESASTNQTSMYLCASSGQGPKGLYEQYFGPGTRLTVT.

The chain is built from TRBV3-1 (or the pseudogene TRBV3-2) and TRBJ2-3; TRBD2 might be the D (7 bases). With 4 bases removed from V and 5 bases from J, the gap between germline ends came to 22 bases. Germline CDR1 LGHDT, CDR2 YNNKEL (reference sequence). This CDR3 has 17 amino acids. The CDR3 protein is CASSRFNGGRLGDTQYF. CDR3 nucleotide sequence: TGTGCCAGCAGCCGTTTTAACGGGGGGCGATTAGGAGATACGCAGTATTTT.

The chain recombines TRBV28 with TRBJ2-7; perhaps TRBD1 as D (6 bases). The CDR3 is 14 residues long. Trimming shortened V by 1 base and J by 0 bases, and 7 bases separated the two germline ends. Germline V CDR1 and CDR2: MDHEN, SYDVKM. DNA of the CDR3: TGTGCCAGCAGTTTATCAGGGGTCTCCTACGAGCAGTACTTC. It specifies CASSLSGVSYEQYF.

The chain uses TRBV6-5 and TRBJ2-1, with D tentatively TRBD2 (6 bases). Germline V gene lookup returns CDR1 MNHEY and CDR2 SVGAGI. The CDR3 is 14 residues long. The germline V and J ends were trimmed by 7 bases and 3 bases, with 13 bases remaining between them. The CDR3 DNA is TGTGCCAGCATGACGGGAGAAATCTACAATGAGCAGTTCTTC. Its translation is CASMTGEIYNEQFF.

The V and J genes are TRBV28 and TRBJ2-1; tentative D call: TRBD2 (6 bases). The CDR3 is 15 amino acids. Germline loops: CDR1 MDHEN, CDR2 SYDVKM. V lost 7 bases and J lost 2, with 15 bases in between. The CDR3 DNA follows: TGTGCCAGCAACCCCGGGGGTATCACCTACAATGAGCAGTTCTTC. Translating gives CASNPGGITYNEQFF.

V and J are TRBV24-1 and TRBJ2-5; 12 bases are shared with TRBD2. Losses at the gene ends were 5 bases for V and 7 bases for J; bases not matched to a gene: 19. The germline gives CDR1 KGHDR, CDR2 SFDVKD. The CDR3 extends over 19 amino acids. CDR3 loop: CATSAAGDPSGGDEGTQYF. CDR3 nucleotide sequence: TGTGCCACCAGTGCTGCCGGGGACCCTAGCGGGGGGGACGAGGGGACCCAGTACTTC.

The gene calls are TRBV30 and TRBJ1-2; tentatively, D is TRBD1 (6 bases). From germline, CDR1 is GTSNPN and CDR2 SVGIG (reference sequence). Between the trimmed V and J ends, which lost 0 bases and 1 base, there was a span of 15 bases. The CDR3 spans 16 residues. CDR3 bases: TGTGCCTGGAGTGTACAATTGGGGGCGTTTAACTATGGCTACACCTTC. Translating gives CAWSVQLGAFNYGYTF.

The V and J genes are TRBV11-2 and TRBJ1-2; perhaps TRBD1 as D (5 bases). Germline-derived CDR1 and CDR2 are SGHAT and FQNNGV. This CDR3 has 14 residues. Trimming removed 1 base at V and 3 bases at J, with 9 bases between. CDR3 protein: CASSLGARDYGYTF. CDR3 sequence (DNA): TGTGCCAGCAGCTTAGGAGCCAGGGACTATGGCTACACCTTC.

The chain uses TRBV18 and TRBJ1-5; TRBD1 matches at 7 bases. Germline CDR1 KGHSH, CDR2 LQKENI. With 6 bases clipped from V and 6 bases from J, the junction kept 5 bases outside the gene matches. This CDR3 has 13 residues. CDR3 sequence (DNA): TGTGCCAGCTCCACGGACAGGTCTCAGCCCCAGCATTTT. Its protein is CASSTDRSQPQHF.